Each of the 23 T cell receptor beta chains below was sequenced from the same sample in a study of blood T cell repertoires in COVID-19. Profiling relied on immunoSEQ multiplex PCR, and the TCRdb table lists in-frame clones only, not all of them. The sample holds roughly 200,000 clones, roughly 79% seen once. The specimen sequenced was peripheral blood. The receptors stem from a woman aged 40 to 50 with COVID-19, enrolled during active disease.

The V gene is TRBV19, the J gene TRBJ1-6, with 7 bases fitting TRBD1. Looked up from germline, CDR1 is LNHDA and CDR2 is SQIVND (reference sequence). The CDR3 consists of 13 residues. The trim removed 7 bases at V and 7 bases at J, leaving 4 bases unmatched. CDR3 sequence reads: CASKTGSNSPLHF. The CDR3 DNA is TGTGCCAGTAAGACAGGGAGCAATTCACCCCTCCACTTT.

This clone came up once. The chain carries TRBV2 and TRBJ2-1, with 9 bases lining up with TRBD2. The CDR3 runs to 15 residues. Germline lookup yields CDR1 SNHLY and CDR2 FYNNEI. V dropped 6 bases and J dropped 6; count of bases not matched to a gene: 9. In DNA form, the CDR3 reads TGTGCCAGCAGGCACGCTAGCGGGGCCAGCAATGAGCAGTTCTTC. It codes for CASRHASGASNEQFF.

This chain uses TRBV27 with TRBJ2-7; 9 nucleotides align to TRBD1. Germline V CDR1 and CDR2: MNHEY, SMNVEV (reference sequence). The CDR3 has 16 amino acids. With V trimmed by 5 bases and J by 4 bases, 12 bases remained unmatched. This CDR3 is CASSPTGTGIPYEQYV. The CDR3 nucleotides are TGTGCCAGCAGTCCGACCGGGACAGGGATCCCGTACGAGCAGTACGTC.

The chain recombines TRBV11-2 with TRBJ2-1; perhaps TRBD1 as D (7 bases). From germline, CDR1 is SGHAT and CDR2 FQNNGV. V was cut by 5 bases and J by 0 bases, with 11 bases left in between. The CDR3 has 15 amino acids. The CDR3 sequence is CASSAGQSSYNEQFF. DNA for the CDR3: TGTGCCAGCAGCGCGGGACAGAGCTCCTACAATGAGCAGTTCTTC.

This rearrangement joins TRBV25-1 to TRBJ2-2, with TRBD2 identical over 13 bases. CDR1 is MGHDK, CDR2 SYGVNS, per germline. This CDR3 is built from 17 residues. The V gene end was trimmed by 6 bases and the J gene end by 5 bases; junction bases not matched to a gene: 9. CDR3 amino acids: CASSQVGLAGVTGELFF. Here the CDR3 DNA reads TGTGCCAGCAGCCAGGTCGGACTAGCGGGGGTGACCGGGGAGCTGTTTTTT.

The V gene is TRBV7-9, the J gene TRBJ2-2, with D unclear. The CDR3 is 13 amino acids. CDR1 is SEHNR, CDR2 FQNEAQ, per germline (reference sequence). The V end was cut by 2 bases, the J end by 6 bases, with 7 bases between. The chain's CDR3 is CASSLNMAGELFF. CDR3 DNA sequence: TGTGCCAGCAGCTTAAACATGGCCGGGGAGCTGTTTTTT.

The V gene is TRBV12-3 or TRBV12-4, the J gene TRBJ1-1; no definite D call. V lost 3 bases to trimming and J lost 0 bases, with 5 bases between them. The CDR3 is 13 amino acids. CDR3 sequence: CASSFNMNTEAFF. In nucleotides, the CDR3 is TGTGCCAGCAGTTTTAACATGAACACTGAAGCTTTCTTT.

In DNA, the CDR3 is TGTGCCTGGAGTGTAGGAGTGGTTCAGCCCCAGCATTTT. Encoded protein: CAWSVGVVQPQHF. The chain is built from TRBV30 and TRBJ1-5; D unresolved. The CDR3 extends over 13 amino acids. CDR1 is GTSNPN and CDR2 is SVGIG in the germline V gene (reference sequence). V was shortened by 0 bases and J by 6 bases, with 9 bases between the two germline ends.

This rearrangement joins TRBV11-2 to TRBJ1-1; no clear D. Looked up from germline, CDR1 is SGHAT and CDR2 is FQNNGV. The CDR3 contains 16 residues. V lost 1 base and J lost 2, with 14 bases in between. CDR3 sequence (DNA): TGTGCCAGCAGCTTAGGCGGCGGGATCACTAACACTGAAGCTTTCTTT. It codes for CASSLGGGITNTEAFF.

V usage is TRBV2 and J usage is TRBJ2-5; D gene ambiguous. Trimming removed 6 bases at V and 5 bases at J, with 19 bases between. Germline V gene data show CDR1 as SNHLY and CDR2 as FYNNEI. The CDR3 has 15 amino acids. The CDR3 bases are TGTGCCAGCAGAGAGCGAACCACAACCCAGGAGACCCAGTACTTC. As protein: CASRERTTTQETQYF.

This chain uses TRBV20-1 with TRBJ2-7; D is ambiguous. Trimming left V 6 bases short and J 1 base short, with 16 bases between. The CDR3 has 14 residues. Germline assignment: CDR1 DFQATT and CDR2 SNEGSKA (reference sequence). The CDR3 DNA follows: TGCAGTGCCAGTCGCCCCTTCGGGTCCTACGAGCAGTACTTC. It codes for CSASRPFGSYEQYF.

The sample holds one count of this clone. V is TRBV9 and J is TRBJ1-1; 10 bases fit TRBD1. The CDR3 runs 15 residues. Germline values: CDR1 SGDLS, CDR2 YYNGEE. V shed 2 bases, J shed 2 bases, and the junction held 3 bases outside the gene matches. CDR3: CASSVTGGANTEAFF. As DNA, the CDR3 is TGTGCCAGCAGCGTGACAGGGGGCGCCAACACTGAAGCTTTCTTT. Combining the CDR3 with reference TRBV9 and TRBJ1-1 gives the whole variable domain DSGVTQTPKHLITATGQRVTLRCSPRSGDLSVYWYQQSLDQGLQFLIQYYNGEERAKGNILERFSAQQFPDLHSELNLSSLELGDSALYFCASSVTGGANTEAFFGQGTRLTVV.

The chain carries TRBV30 and TRBJ1-1, with 11 bases identical to TRBD1. The V gene's germline CDR1 is GTSNPN and CDR2 SVGIG (reference sequence). The CDR3 has 14 amino acids. CDR3 in amino acids: CAGIRTGGYTEAFF. CDR3 sequence (DNA): TGTGCTGGCATACGGACAGGGGGCTACACTGAAGCTTTCTTT.

The chain has TRBV6-5 and TRBJ1-3; 9 nucleotides align to TRBD1. The CDR3 has 15 amino acids. V dropped 5 bases and J dropped 3; count of bases not matched to a gene: 5. Germline V gene lookup returns CDR1 MNHEY and CDR2 SVGAGI. The CDR3 spells CASSITGGLGNTIYF. In nucleotides, the CDR3 is TGTGCCAGCAGTATTACAGGGGGCCTTGGAAACACCATATATTTT.

V and J are TRBV11-2 and TRBJ2-7; D remains unclear. CDR3 length equals 13 residues. Per the germline V gene, CDR1 is SGHAT and CDR2 is FQNNGV. V lost 1 base, J lost 0 bases, and 4 bases lay in between. The CDR3 protein is CASSLASSYEQYV. The CDR3 nucleotides are TGTGCCAGCAGCTTAGCCAGCTCCTACGAGCAGTACGTC.

This chain connects TRBV19 to TRBJ1-2; no clear D. The CDR3 contains 12 residues. Germline V gene sequence: CDR1 LNHDA, CDR2 SQIVND (reference sequence). The V and J ends lost 4 bases and 2 bases respectively, with 5 bases between them. CDR3 nucleotide sequence: TGTGCCAGTAGTAGTCAGAACTATGGCTACACCTTC. Translation gives CASSSQNYGYTF.

The rearrangement links TRBV6-5 to TRBJ2-1; 7 bases align to TRBD2. Germline V lookup: CDR1 MNHEY, CDR2 SVGAGI. CDR3 length equals 14 residues. The V segment lost 7 bases and the J segment 10 bases; nucleotides outside the gene matches: 13. The CDR3 sequence: CASKSGGSPGEQFF. The CDR3 coding sequence is TGTGCCAGCAAGTCCGGCGGGAGCCCCGGGGAGCAGTTCTTC.

This clone was counted once. The chain is built from TRBV7-9 and TRBJ2-5, with 9 bases identical to TRBD1. This CDR3 region has 17 residues. The V segment lost 5 bases and the J segment 2 bases; nucleotides outside the gene matches: 12. Looked up from germline, CDR1 is SEHNR and CDR2 is FQNEAQ (reference sequence). The chain's CDR3 is CASSEIIRDREQETQYF. Written as DNA, the CDR3 is TGTGCCAGCAGCGAAATCATCCGGGACAGGGAACAAGAGACCCAGTACTTC.

This rearrangement joins TRBV30 to TRBJ1-3; D remains unclear. Trimming removed 3 bases at V and 1 base at J, with 16 bases between. The CDR3 spans 16 residues. Germline V gene data show CDR1 as GTSNPN and CDR2 as SVGIG (reference sequence). CDR3 nucleotide sequence: TGTGCCTGGAGCTCGGGTGGAGCGAGTTCTGGAAACACCATATATTTT. Protein: CAWSSGGASSGNTIYF.

V gene TRBV6-2 or TRBV6-3 combines with J gene TRBJ2-3; the D gene is possibly TRBD2 (6 bases). V lost 3 bases and J lost 0, with 10 bases in between. The CDR3 covers 15 residues. Per the germline V gene, CDR1 is MNHEY and CDR2 is SVGEGT. CDR3 protein: CASSYAGRSTDTQYF. The CDR3, as DNA: TGTGCCAGCAGTTATGCGGGAAGAAGCACAGATACGCAGTATTTT.

This chain connects TRBV19 to TRBJ2-1, with D possibly matching TRBD2 (5 bases). V was trimmed by 1 base and J by 6 bases, leaving 19 bases between them. The CDR3 totals 17 residues. Germline CDR1 and CDR2: LNHDA and SQIVND (reference sequence). The CDR3, as DNA: TGTGCCAGTAGTATAGTTGAATCGGGGTTTCGGTTCAATGAGCAGTTCTTC. It codes for CASSIVESGFRFNEQFF.

This clone appeared many times. V is TRBV10-2 and J is TRBJ1-2, with a possible D match to TRBD1 (5 bases). The CDR3 loop spans 13 amino acids. The V end lost 2 bases, the J end lost 6 bases, and 10 bases lay between the germline ends. CDR1 WSHSY and CDR2 SAAADI come from the germline V gene. The CDR3 nucleotides read TGCGCCAGCAGTGAGCGGGGGGACGATGGCTACACCTTC. It specifies CASSERGDDGYTF.

The chain joins TRBV7-3 to TRBJ2-3; possible D gene TRBD2, 7 bases. CDR1 SGHTA and CDR2 FQGTGA come from the germline V gene. V shed 2 bases and J shed 3 bases, with 12 bases lying between them. This CDR3 contains 15 residues. The CDR3 here is CASSLWGGNTDTQYF. CDR3 DNA: TGTGCCAGCAGCTTATGGGGGGGCAATACAGATACGCAGTATTTT.